Below, 10 T cell receptor beta chains from the same sample are listed, as sequenced in a study of blood T cell repertoires in COVID-19. Repertoires were generated with immunoSEQ multiplex PCR, while TCRdb's copy carries only in-frame clones and drops some. This repertoire shows roughly 110,000 clones, 71% found once; its top ten account for about 0.85%. Specimen: peripheral blood. These receptors were collected from a human donor with acute or convalescent COVID-19. The donor label of this sample is uncertain.

The CDR3 reads CASSLIPGGHEQYF. The CDR3 DNA sequence: TGTGCCAGCAGCCTAATACCAGGGGGGCACGAGCAGTACTTC. V and J are TRBV6-5 and TRBJ2-7, with D possibly TRBD1 on 7 matching bases. The V gene lost 6 bases and the J gene lost 5 bases, with 17 bases spanning the gap. Germline V lookup: CDR1 MNHEY, CDR2 SVGAGI. The CDR3 sequence is 14 residues long.

The chain employs TRBV5-1 and TRBJ1-6, with D possibly being TRBD1 (5 bases). This CDR3 has 12 amino acids. Germline loops: CDR1 SGHRS, CDR2 YFSETQ. This CDR3 is CASGEGTSPLHF. Here the CDR3 DNA reads TGCGCAAGCGGGGAGGGGACTTCACCCCTCCACTTT.

This clone was counted between two and nine times. This chain uses TRBV28 with TRBJ1-1, with D unresolved. Trimming took 2 bases from V and 2 from J, leaving 3 bases between them. CDR3 length equals 12 residues. The germline V gene has CDR1 MDHEN and CDR2 SYDVKM. CDR3 in amino acids: CASSLLNTEAFF. As DNA, the CDR3 is TGTGCCAGCAGTTTACTTAACACTGAAGCTTTCTTT.

This chain links TRBV12-2 with TRBJ1-6; the table's TRBD1 call for D was not verified on the DNA. TRBV12-2 is a listed pseudogene. The CDR3 contains 15 residues. This CDR3 is CASRWGTGGNSPLHF. As DNA, the CDR3 is TGTGCAAGTCGCTGGGGGACAGGGGGGAATTCACCCCTCCACTTT.

The chain has TRBV7-2 and TRBJ1-2, with 9 bases matching TRBD1. After removal of 2 bases from V and 6 bases from J, the junction contained 7 bases not matched to a gene. In germline, CDR1 is SGHTA, CDR2 FQGNSA. This CDR3 contains 15 residues. CDR3 in DNA: TGTGCCAGCAGCTTAAACAGGGGGCGCTTTGATGGCTACACCTTC. Protein product: CASSLNRGRFDGYTF.

The chain has TRBV6-5 and TRBJ2-7, with D possibly matching TRBD1 (6 bases). V was pared by 4 bases and J by 0 bases, with 10 bases between. The CDR3 is 14 residues long. Germline V gives CDR1 MNHEY, CDR2 SVGAGI. CDR3 bases: TGTGCCAGCAGTTCTTCAGGGGTCTCCTACGAGCAGTACTTC. This translates into CASSSSGVSYEQYF.

Regarding this clone: One end of the junction is discordant with germline, which a read error may explain. This sample also contains other DNA sequences that code for the same CDR3. V and J are TRBV11-1 and TRBJ1-1, with D unresolved. The CDR3 contains 14 residues. Germline lookup yields CDR1 SGHAT and CDR2 FQDESV (reference sequence). The CDR3, as DNA: TGCGCCAGCAGCTTAGCCCAGGCGAACACTGAAGCTTTCTTT. It is translated as CASSLAQANTEAFF.

This clone was detected a few times. CDR3 loop: CASSVQGDVTYGYTF. The CDR3, as DNA: TGCGCCAGCAGCGTGCAGGGGGACGTCACCTATGGCTACACCTTC. The chain joins TRBV5-1 to TRBJ1-2; 7 nucleotides line up with TRBD1. The CDR3 is 15 residues long. J lost 4 bases, V lost 4 bases, and 10 bases had no gene match. In germline, CDR1 is SGHRS, CDR2 YFSETQ.

This chain links TRBV24-1 with TRBJ2-7; TRBD2 aligns across 7 bases. Losses at the gene ends were 5 bases for V and 6 bases for J; bases not matched to a gene: 6. CDR3 length: 13 amino acids. In germline, CDR1 is KGHDR, CDR2 SFDVKD. As DNA, the CDR3 is TGTGCCACCAGTGCCCGCTCGGGGGGCGAGCAGTACTTC. Protein product: CATSARSGGEQYF.

The V call is TRBV19, the J call TRBJ2-1; 10 bases fit TRBD1. This CDR3 has 17 amino acids. V trimming: 5 bases; J trimming: 6 bases; junction bases outside the gene matches: 13. CDR1 and CDR2 (germline): LNHDA, SQIVND (reference sequence). The CDR3 sequence is CASSEGTGVPSLNEQFF. CDR3 DNA: TGTGCCAGTAGTGAGGGGACAGGGGTCCCCTCGCTCAATGAGCAGTTCTTC.